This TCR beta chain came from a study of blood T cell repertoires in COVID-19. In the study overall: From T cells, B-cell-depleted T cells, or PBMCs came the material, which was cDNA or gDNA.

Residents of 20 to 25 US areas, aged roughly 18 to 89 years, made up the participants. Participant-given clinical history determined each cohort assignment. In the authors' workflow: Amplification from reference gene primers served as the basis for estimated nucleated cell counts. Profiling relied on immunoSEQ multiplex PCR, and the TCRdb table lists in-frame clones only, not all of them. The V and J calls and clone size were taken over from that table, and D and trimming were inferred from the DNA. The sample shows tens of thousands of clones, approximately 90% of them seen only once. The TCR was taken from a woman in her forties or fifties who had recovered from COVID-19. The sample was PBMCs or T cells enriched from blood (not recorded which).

CDR3 bases: TGTGCCAGCAGCTTCATTATGACAGGGGGTACCTACGAGCAGTACTTC. This encodes CASSFIMTGGTYEQYF. The rearrangement joins TRBV7-9 to TRBJ2-7, with 9 bases fitting TRBD1. The CDR3 is made up of 16 amino acids. The germline CDR1 and CDR2 sequences are SEHNR and FQNEAQ (reference sequence). V shed 3 bases, J shed 2 bases, and the junction held 8 bases outside the gene matches.